Given below is one T cell receptor beta chain in context. Its antigen is not identified. At one boundary the junction diverges from the germline segment, which might be a read error. The sample is drawn from a study of vaccination and CD4 T cells after COVID-19. At the level of the study: Overlapping SARS-CoV-2, HCoV-NL63, HCoV-OC43 and HCoV-229E spike peptides were used to stimulate cells.

Sequencing of DNA taken from cultured CD4+ T cells relied on the Oncomine TCR Beta short-read assay. TCRdb reprocessed the PCR reads via MiXCR and lists one record per CDR3 protein. The table has 10,000 to 15,000 distinct CDR3 sequences, around 32% seen once; the top ten hold 34%. The CDR3 runs to 13 residues. Germline CDR1 LNHDA, CDR2 SQIVND (reference sequence). Treatment: 10-day PBMC culture with coronavirus spike peptide pools or control peptides (ViraFEST assay). Under the ViraFEST approach, antigen-specific T cells were expanded with peptide pools and TCRs subsequently sequenced. With 8.5 to 10 ug/ml peptide pools and approximately 9.6 IU/ml IL-2, PBMCs were cultured at some 2 million per well. The authors swapped half the medium for fresh IL-2 medium on days 3 and 7.

The chain combines TRBV19 with TRBJ1-5; D remains unclear. Sample: CD4+ T cells from blood, cultured in vitro, taken before SARS-CoV-2 vaccination. The receptor was isolated from a human donor who received a COVID-19 vaccine. CDR3 sequence reads: CASSMNGNRPQHF. CDR3 DNA: TGTGCCAGTAGTATGAACGGGAATCGGCCCCAGCATTTT.